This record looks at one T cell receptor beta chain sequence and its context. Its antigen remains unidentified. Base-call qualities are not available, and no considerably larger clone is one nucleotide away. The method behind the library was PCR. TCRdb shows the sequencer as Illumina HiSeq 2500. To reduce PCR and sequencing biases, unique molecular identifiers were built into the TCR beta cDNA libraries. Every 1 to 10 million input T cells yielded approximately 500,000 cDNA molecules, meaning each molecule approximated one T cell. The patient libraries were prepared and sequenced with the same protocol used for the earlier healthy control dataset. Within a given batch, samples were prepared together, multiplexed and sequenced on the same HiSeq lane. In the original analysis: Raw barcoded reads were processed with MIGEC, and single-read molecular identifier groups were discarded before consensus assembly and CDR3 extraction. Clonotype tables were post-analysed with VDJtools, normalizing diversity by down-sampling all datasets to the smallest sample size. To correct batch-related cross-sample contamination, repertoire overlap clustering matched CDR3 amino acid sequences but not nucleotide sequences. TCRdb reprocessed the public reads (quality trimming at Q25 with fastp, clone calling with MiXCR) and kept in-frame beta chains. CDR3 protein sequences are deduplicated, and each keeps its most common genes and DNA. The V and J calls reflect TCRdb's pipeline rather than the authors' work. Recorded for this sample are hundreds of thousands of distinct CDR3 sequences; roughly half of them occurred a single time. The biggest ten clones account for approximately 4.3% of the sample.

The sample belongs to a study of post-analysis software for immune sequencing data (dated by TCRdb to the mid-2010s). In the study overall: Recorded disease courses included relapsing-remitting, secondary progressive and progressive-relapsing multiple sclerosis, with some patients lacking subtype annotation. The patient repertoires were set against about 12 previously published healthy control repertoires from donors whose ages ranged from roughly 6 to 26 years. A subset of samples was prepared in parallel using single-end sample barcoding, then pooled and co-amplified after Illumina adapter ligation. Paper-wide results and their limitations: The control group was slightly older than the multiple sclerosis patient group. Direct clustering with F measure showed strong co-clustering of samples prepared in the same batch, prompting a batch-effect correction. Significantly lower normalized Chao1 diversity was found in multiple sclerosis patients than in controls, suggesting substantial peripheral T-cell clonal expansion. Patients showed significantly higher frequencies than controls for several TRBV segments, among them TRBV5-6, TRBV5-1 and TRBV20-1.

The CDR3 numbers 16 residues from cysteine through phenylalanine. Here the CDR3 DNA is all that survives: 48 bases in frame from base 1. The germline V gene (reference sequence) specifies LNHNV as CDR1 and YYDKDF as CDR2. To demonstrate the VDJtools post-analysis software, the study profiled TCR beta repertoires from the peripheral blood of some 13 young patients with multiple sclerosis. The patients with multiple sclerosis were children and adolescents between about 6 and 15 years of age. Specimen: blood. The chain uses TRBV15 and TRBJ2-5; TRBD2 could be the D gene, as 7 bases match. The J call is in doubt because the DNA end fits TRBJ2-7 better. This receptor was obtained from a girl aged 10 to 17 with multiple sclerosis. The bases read TGTGCCACCAGCAGAGATCGGGGGGCCAAAGCCTACGAGCAGTACTTC. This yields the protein CATSRDRGAKAYEQYF.